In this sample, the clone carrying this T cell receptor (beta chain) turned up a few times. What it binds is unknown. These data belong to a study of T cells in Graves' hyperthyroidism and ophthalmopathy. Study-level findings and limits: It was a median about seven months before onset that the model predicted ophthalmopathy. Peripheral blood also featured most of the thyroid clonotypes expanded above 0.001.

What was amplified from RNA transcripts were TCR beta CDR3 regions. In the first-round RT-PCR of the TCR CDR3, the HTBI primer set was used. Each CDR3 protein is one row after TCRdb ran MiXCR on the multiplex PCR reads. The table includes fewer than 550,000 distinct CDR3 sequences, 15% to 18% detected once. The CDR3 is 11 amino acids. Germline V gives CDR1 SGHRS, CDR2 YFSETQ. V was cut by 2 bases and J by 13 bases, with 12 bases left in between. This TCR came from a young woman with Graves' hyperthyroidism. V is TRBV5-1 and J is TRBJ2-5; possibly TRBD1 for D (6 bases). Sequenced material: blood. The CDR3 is CASSLNRERYF. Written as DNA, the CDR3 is TGCGCCAGCAGCTTAAACAGGGAGAGGTACTTC.